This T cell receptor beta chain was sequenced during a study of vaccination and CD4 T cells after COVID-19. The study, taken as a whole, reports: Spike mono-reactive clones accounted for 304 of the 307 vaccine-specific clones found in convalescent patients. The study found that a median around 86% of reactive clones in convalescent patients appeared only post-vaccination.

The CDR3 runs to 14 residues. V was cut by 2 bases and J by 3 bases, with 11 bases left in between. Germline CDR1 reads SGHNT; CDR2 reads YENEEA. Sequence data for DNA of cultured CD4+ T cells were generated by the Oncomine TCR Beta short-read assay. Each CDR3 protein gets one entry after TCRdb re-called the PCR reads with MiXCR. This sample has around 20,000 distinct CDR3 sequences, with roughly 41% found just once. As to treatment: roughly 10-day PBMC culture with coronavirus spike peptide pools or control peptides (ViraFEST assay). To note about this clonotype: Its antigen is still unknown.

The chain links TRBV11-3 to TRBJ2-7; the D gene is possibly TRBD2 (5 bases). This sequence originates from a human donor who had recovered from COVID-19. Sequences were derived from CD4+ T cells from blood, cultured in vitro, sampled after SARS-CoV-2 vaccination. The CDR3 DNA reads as TGTGCCAGCAGCTTATTCGGGGATAGCTACGAGCAGTACTTC. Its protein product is CASSLFGDSYEQYF.